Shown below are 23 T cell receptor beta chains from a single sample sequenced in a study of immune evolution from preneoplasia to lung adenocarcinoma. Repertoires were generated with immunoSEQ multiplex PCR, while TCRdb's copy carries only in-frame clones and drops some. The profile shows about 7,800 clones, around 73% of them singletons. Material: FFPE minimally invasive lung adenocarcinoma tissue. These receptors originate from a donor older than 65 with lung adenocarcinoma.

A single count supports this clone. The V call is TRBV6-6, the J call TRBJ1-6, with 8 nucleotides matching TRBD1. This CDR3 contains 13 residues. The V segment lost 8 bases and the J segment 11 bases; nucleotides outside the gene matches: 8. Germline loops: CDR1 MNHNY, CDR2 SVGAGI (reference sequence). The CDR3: CASGQGQGTPLHF. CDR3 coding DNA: TGTGCCAGCGGACAGGGCCAGGGGACACCCCTCCACTTT.

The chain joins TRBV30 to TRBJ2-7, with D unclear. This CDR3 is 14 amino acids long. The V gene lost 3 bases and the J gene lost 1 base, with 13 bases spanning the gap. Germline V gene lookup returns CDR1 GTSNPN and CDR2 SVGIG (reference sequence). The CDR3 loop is CAWSFGGRSYEQYF. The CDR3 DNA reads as TGTGCCTGGAGCTTCGGCGGCCGATCCTACGAGCAGTACTTC.

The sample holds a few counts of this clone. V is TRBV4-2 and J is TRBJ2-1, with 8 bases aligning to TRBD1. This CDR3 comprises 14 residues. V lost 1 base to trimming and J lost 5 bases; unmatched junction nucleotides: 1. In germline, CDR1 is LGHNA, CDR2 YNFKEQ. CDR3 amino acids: CASSQGTGNNEQFF. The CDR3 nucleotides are TGTGCCAGCAGCCAAGGGACAGGGAACAATGAGCAGTTCTTC.

CDR3 sequence (DNA): TGCGCCAGCAGCACTTCAGCGGTAGTCACAGATACGCAGTATTTT. Residues: CASSTSAVVTDTQYF. The chain combines TRBV5-1 with TRBJ2-3; tentative D call: TRBD2 (5 bases). V lost 4 bases to trimming and J lost 2 bases, with 14 bases between them. The length of the CDR3 is 15 residues. Germline assignment: CDR1 SGHRS and CDR2 YFSETQ.

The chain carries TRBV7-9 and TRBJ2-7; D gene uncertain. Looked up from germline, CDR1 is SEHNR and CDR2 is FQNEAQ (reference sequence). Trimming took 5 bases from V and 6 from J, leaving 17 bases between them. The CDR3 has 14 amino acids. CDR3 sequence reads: CASSPPTEASEQYF. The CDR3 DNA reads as TGTGCCAGCAGCCCCCCCACAGAGGCCAGCGAGCAGTACTTC.

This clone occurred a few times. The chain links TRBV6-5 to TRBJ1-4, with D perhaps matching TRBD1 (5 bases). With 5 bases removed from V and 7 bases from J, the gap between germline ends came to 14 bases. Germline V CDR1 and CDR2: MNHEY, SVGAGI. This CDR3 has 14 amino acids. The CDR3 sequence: CASSRDAGGEKLFF. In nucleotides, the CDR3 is TGTGCCAGCAGTCGGGACGCCGGGGGTGAAAAACTGTTTTTT.

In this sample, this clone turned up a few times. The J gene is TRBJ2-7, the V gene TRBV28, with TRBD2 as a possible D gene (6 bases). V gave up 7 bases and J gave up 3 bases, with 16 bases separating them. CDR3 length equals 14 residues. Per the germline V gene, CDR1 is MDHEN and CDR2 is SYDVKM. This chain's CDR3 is CASTLGGFYYEQYF. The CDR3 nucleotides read TGTGCCAGCACCCTCGGAGGGTTCTACTACGAGCAGTACTTC. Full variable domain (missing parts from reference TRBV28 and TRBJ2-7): DVKVTQSSRYLVKRTGEKVFLECVQDMDHENMFWYRQDPGLGLRLIYFSYDVKMKEKGDIPEGYSVSREKKERFSLILESASTNQTSMYLCASTLGGFYYEQYFGPGTRLTVT.

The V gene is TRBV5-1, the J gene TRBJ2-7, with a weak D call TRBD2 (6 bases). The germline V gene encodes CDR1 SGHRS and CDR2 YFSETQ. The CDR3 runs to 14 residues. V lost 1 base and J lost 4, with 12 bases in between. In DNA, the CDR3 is TGCGCCAGCAGCTTGTTACCCGCGGGGTACGAGCAGTACTTC. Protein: CASSLLPAGYEQYF.

In DNA, the CDR3 is TGTGCCAGCAGGCCTCCCGGGGGCAATCAGCCCCAGCATTTT. Translated, it gives CASRPPGGNQPQHF. The V gene is TRBV7-8, the J gene TRBJ1-5; D call uncertain. Germline values: CDR1 SGHVS, CDR2 FQNEAQ. The CDR3 is 14 residues long. V shed 6 bases and J shed 2 bases, with 11 bases lying between them.

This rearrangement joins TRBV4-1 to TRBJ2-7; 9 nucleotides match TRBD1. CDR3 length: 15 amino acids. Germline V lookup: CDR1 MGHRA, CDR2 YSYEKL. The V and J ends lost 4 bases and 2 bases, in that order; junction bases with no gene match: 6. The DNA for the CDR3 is TGCGCCAGCAGCCTCAAGGGACAGGGTACCTACGAGCAGTACTTC. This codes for CASSLKGQGTYEQYF.

The CDR3 protein is CASSWGLAGGMRNEQFF. CDR3 DNA sequence: TGTGCCAGCAGCTGGGGGCTAGCGGGAGGAATGAGGAATGAGCAGTTCTTC. The J gene is TRBJ2-1, the V gene TRBV9; 11 bases match TRBD2. CDR3 length: 17 residues. V shed 4 bases, J shed 7 bases, and the junction held 13 bases outside the gene matches. The germline V gene encodes CDR1 SGDLS and CDR2 YYNGEE.

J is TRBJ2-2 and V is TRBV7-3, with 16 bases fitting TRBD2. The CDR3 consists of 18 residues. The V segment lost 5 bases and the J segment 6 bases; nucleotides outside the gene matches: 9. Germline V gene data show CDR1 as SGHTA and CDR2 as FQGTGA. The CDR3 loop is CASSPGTSGRARAGELFF. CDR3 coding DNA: TGTGCCAGCAGCCCCGGGACTAGCGGGAGGGCCCGGGCCGGGGAGCTGTTTTTT.

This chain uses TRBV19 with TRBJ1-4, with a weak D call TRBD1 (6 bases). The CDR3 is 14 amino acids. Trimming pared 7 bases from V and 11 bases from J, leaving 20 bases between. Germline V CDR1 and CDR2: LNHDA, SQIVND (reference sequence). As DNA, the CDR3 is TGTGCCAGTACCCCTCGCAGAAGGGGGGAGAAACTGTTTTTT. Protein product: CASTPRRRGEKLFF.

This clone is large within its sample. CDR3 loop: CATSRFGGETQYF. The CDR3 DNA reads TGTGCCACCAGCAGATTCGGGGGGGAGACCCAGTACTTC. This chain connects TRBV15 to TRBJ2-5; 7 bases fit TRBD2. Germline V gene sequence: CDR1 LNHNV, CDR2 YYDKDF (reference sequence). The CDR3 runs 13 residues. J lost 5 bases, V lost 2 bases, and 2 bases had no gene match.

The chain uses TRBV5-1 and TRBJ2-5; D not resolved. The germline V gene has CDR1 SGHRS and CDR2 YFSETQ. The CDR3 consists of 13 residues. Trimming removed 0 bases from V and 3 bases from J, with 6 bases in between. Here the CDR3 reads CASSLGVEETQYF. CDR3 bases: TGCGCCAGCAGCTTGGGGGTGGAAGAGACCCAGTACTTC.

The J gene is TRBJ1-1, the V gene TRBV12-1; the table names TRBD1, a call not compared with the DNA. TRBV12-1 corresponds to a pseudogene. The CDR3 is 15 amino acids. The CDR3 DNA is TGTGCCAGCAGCTTTGACGTACAGCCGAACACTGAAGCTTTCTTT. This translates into CASSFDVQPNTEAFF.

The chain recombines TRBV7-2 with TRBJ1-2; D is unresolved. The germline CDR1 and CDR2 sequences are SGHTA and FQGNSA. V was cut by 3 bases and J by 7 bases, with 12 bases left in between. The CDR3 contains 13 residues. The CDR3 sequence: CASSFPPPSGYTF. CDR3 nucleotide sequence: TGTGCCAGCAGCTTCCCCCCTCCCAGTGGCTACACCTTC.

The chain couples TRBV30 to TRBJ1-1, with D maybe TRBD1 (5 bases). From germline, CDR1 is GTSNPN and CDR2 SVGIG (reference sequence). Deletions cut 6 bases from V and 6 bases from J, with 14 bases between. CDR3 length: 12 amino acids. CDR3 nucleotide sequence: TGTGCCTGTCTAACAAGGGGCTCTGAAGCTTTCTTT. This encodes CACLTRGSEAFF.

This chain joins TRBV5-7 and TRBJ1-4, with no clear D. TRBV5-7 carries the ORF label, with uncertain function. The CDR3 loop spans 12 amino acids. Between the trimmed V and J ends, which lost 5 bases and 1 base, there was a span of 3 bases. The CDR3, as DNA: TGTGCCAGCAGGGGAACTAATGAAAAACTGTTTTTT. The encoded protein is CASRGTNEKLFF.

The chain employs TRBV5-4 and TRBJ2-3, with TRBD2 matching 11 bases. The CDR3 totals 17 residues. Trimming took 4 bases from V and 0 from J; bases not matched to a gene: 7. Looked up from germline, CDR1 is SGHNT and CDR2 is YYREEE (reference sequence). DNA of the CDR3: TGTGCCAGCAGCGGGACTAGCGGAACCCCCAGCACAGATACGCAGTATTTT. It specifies CASSGTSGTPSTDTQYF.

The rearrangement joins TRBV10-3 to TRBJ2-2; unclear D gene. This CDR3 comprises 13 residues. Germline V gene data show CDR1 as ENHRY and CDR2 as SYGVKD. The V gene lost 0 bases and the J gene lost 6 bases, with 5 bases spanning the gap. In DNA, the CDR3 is TGTGCCATCAGTGAGTCGGCCGCCGGGGAGCTGTTTTTT. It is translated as CAISESAAGELFF.

CDR3 protein: CASKIAGGYNEQFF. The DNA for the CDR3 is TGTGCCAGCAAAATAGCGGGAGGTTACAATGAGCAGTTCTTC. The rearrangement links TRBV28 to TRBJ2-1; 10 bases are shared with TRBD2. Germline CDR1 MDHEN, CDR2 SYDVKM. The CDR3 sequence is 14 residues long. J gave up 4 bases and V 7 bases, and 4 bases lay outside the gene matches.

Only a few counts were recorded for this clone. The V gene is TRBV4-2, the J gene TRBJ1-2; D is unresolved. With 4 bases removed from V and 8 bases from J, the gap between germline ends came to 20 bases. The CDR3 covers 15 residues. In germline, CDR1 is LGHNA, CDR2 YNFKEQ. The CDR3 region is CASSLEPPGWAGYTF. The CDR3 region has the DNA TGTGCCAGCAGCCTAGAGCCCCCCGGTTGGGCGGGCTACACCTTC.